The next 30 T cell receptor beta chains were all read from a single sample in a study of Ad26.COV2.S vaccination and SARS-CoV-2 variants. Generated by immunoSEQ multiplex PCR, the TCRdb table keeps only in-frame clones and is missing some. The table records about 180,000 clones, 70% to 90% of them present only once. The sample in question was peripheral blood, obtained after recovery from COVID-19. Source of these receptors: a human donor who had recovered from COVID-19.

This clone occurred once. The chain couples TRBV28 to TRBJ2-7; 7 bases align to TRBD1. V was clipped by 3 bases and J by 2 bases; unmatched bases: 10. Germline loops: CDR1 MDHEN, CDR2 SYDVKM. The length of the CDR3 is 16 residues. CDR3 residues: CASSFWVEGQAYEQYF. The CDR3 bases are TGTGCCAGCAGTTTTTGGGTGGAAGGACAGGCCTACGAGCAGTACTTC.

Here the CDR3 DNA reads TGCGCCAGCAGCCAGAGCCCTGCAGGGGAAGTCGGGGAGCTGTTTTTT. Translation: CASSQSPAGEVGELFF. J is TRBJ2-2 and V is TRBV4-1; D is possibly TRBD1 (6 bases). The CDR3 extends over 16 amino acids. Germline assignment: CDR1 MGHRA and CDR2 YSYEKL. V was pared by 3 bases and J by 7 bases, with 18 bases between.

The chain links TRBV5-1 to TRBJ1-6; weak D call: TRBD1 (5 bases). V shed 0 bases and J shed 6 bases, with 10 bases lying between them. CDR3 length: 15 amino acids. Germline CDR1 is SGHRS and CDR2 is YFSETQ. DNA of the CDR3: TGCGCCAGCAGCTTGGAGGGACGGAGTAATTCACCCCTCCACTTT. Its protein product is CASSLEGRSNSPLHF.

The rearrangement links TRBV15 to TRBJ2-7; D perhaps matches TRBD2 (6 bases). Trimming cost V 6 bases and J 1 base, with 10 bases left between them. Germline CDR1 is LNHNV and CDR2 is YYDKDF (reference sequence). The CDR3 spans 13 residues. The CDR3 reads CATRRDASYEQYF. The DNA of the CDR3 is TGTGCCACCAGGCGGGACGCATCCTACGAGCAGTACTTC.

The chain combines TRBV12-3 or TRBV12-4 with TRBJ1-4, with D tentatively TRBD1 (5 bases). V was clipped by 8 bases and J by 7 bases, with 14 bases between them. The CDR3 is 13 residues long. The CDR3 loop reads CASRLAGGEKLFF. The CDR3 DNA is TGTGCCAGCCGCTTAGCCGGGGGTGAAAAACTGTTTTTT.

This chain links TRBV5-5 with TRBJ2-3; 9 nucleotides match TRBD2. This CDR3 is 17 amino acids long. J lost 4 bases, V lost 6 bases, and 15 bases had no gene match. The germline V gene encodes CDR1 SGHKS and CDR2 YYEKEE (reference sequence). DNA for the CDR3: TGTGCCAGCACCATGAGCGGGGGGCCGCAGAATCCAGATACGCAGTATTTT. It yields the protein CASTMSGGPQNPDTQYF.

V usage is TRBV20-1 and J usage is TRBJ1-5; 10 bases match TRBD1. Germline values: CDR1 DFQATT, CDR2 SNEGSKA (reference sequence). The CDR3 runs 15 residues. J gave up 0 bases and V 3 bases, and 2 bases lay outside the gene matches. The CDR3: CSASRDRGSNQPQHF. CDR3 nucleotides: TGCAGTGCTAGTAGGGACAGGGGTAGCAATCAGCCCCAGCATTTT.

The genes are TRBV11-2 and TRBJ1-2; D possibly corresponds to TRBD1 (5 bases). This CDR3 comprises 13 residues. Trimming removed 3 bases at V and 8 bases at J, with 13 bases between. The germline V gene encodes CDR1 SGHAT and CDR2 FQNNGV. CDR3 in DNA: TGTGCCAGCAGCTTTGGGACGGGTCGGGGCTACACCTTC. As protein: CASSFGTGRGYTF.

As regards this clone: Other DNA sequences in this specimen translate into the identical CDR3. CDR3 nucleotides: TGTGCCAGCAGTAGGACTAGCGGGAACTACGAGCAGTACTTC. This sequence encodes CASSRTSGNYEQYF. The rearrangement joins TRBV27 to TRBJ2-7, with 12 bases lining up with TRBD2. Looked up from germline, CDR1 is MNHEY and CDR2 is SMNVEV (reference sequence). This CDR3 has 14 amino acids. The J segment lost 3 bases and the V segment lost 5 bases, leaving 2 bases of the junction unmatched.

This sequence joins TRBV15 and TRBJ2-1; TRBD2 agrees at 14 bases. The trim removed 0 bases at V and 0 bases at J, leaving 7 bases unmatched. Germline V gene data show CDR1 as LNHNV and CDR2 as YYDKDF (reference sequence). The CDR3 spans 20 residues. CDR3 in amino acids: CATSRDRTSGGRSSYNEQFF. CDR3 coding DNA: TGTGCCACCAGCAGAGACAGGACTAGCGGGGGGCGAAGCTCCTACAATGAGCAGTTCTTC. The whole variable domain, remainder taken from reference TRBV15 and TRBJ2-1, is DAMVIQNPRYQVTQFGKPVTLSCSQTLNHNVMYWYQQKSSQAPKLLFHYYDKDFNNEADTPDNFQSRRPNTSFCFLDIRSPGLGDTAMYLCATSRDRTSGGRSSYNEQFFGPGTRLTVL.

The chain recombines TRBV15 with TRBJ2-2, with D perhaps TRBD1 (6 bases). The CDR3 spans 17 residues. The germline CDR1 and CDR2 sequences are LNHNV and YYDKDF (reference sequence). Trimming stripped 1 base from V and 6 bases from J, with 18 bases between. The CDR3, as DNA: TGTGCCACCAGCAGAGTAGTCAGGGGTTTAGTGGCCGGGGAGCTGTTTTTT. Amino acids: CATSRVVRGLVAGELFF.

The count of this clone is one. This chain joins TRBV3-1 (or the pseudogene TRBV3-2) and TRBJ2-7, with TRBD1 identical over 9 bases. The CDR3 contains 14 residues. V lost 3 bases and J lost 2; bases outside the gene matches: 2. Per germline, CDR1 LGHDT and CDR2 YNNKEL (reference sequence). Here the CDR3 DNA reads TGTGCCAGCAGCCAGGGACAGGGCCCCTACGAGCAGTACTTC. Translating gives CASSQGQGPYEQYF.

Concerning this clone itself: The sample carries other DNA sequences with the same CDR3. The rearrangement links TRBV12-3 or TRBV12-4 to TRBJ1-2; TRBD1 is a possible D gene (5 bases). There are 13 residues in the CDR3. The V end lost 6 bases, the J end lost 8 bases, and 16 bases lay between the germline ends. DNA of the CDR3: TGTGCCAGCAGCTTACGGACGGGGGGGGGCTACACCTTC. As protein: CASSLRTGGGYTF.

J is TRBJ1-5 and V is TRBV12-3 or TRBV12-4; TRBD1 is a possible D gene (6 bases). The V gene lost 6 bases and the J gene lost 12 bases, with 12 bases spanning the gap. The CDR3 consists of 11 residues. The CDR3 nucleotides are TGTGCCAGCAGCCCGGACAGCTACCAGCATTTT. Its protein is CASSPDSYQHF.

This clone came up a few times. The chain links TRBV19 to TRBJ1-5; D gene uncertain. The germline CDR1 and CDR2 sequences are LNHDA and SQIVND (reference sequence). Between the trimmed V and J ends, which lost 8 bases and 0 bases, there was a span of 8 bases. CDR3 length: 13 residues. CDR3 nucleotide sequence: TGTGCCAGTGGAGATTATAGCAATCAGCCCCAGCATTTT. Translated, it gives CASGDYSNQPQHF.

This clone was observed a handful of times. The J gene is TRBJ1-1, the V gene TRBV9; D is possibly TRBD1 (6 bases). CDR1 SGDLS and CDR2 YYNGEE come from the germline V gene. V was shortened by 0 bases and J by 1 base, with 10 bases between the two germline ends. The CDR3 is 15 residues long. The CDR3 is CASSVGGLQNTEAFF. The CDR3 DNA reads TGTGCCAGCAGCGTAGGGGGGCTGCAGAACACTGAAGCTTTCTTT. Filled out from reference TRBV9 and TRBJ1-1, the complete variable domain reads DSGVTQTPKHLITATGQRVTLRCSPRSGDLSVYWYQQSLDQGLQFLIQYYNGEERAKGNILERFSAQQFPDLHSELNLSSLELGDSALYFCASSVGGLQNTEAFFGQGTRLTVV.

This clone was counted only a few times. V and J are TRBV19 and TRBJ1-1, with D unresolved. Trimming took 5 bases from V and 0 from J, leaving 7 bases between them. This CDR3 has 13 amino acids. Germline V CDR1 and CDR2: LNHDA, SQIVND (reference sequence). CDR3 loop: CASSAYMNTEAFF. CDR3 sequence (DNA): TGTGCCAGTAGTGCGTACATGAACACTGAAGCTTTCTTT.

This chain links TRBV7-9 with TRBJ1-1, with D perhaps matching TRBD1 (6 bases). The CDR3 totals 14 residues. V was clipped by 3 bases and J by 0 bases, with 8 bases between them. Germline CDR1 reads SEHNR; CDR2 reads FQNEAQ (reference sequence). The CDR3 DNA is TGTGCCAGCAGCTTTGGACAGCTGAACACTGAAGCTTTCTTT. Translation: CASSFGQLNTEAFF.

This clone was detected once. The chain couples TRBV11-3 to TRBJ2-7; TRBD2 matches at 8 bases. From germline, CDR1 is SGHNT and CDR2 YENEEA. The CDR3 has 19 residues. With 1 base clipped from V and 3 bases from J, the junction kept 17 bases outside the gene matches. The DNA of the CDR3 is TGTGCCAGCAGCTTAGTTTTCGAGTGCTCGGGCGGGAGGATCTACGAGCAGTACTTC. Its protein is CASSLVFECSGGRIYEQYF.

The chain uses TRBV28 and TRBJ1-3; D remains unclear. Germline CDR1 MDHEN, CDR2 SYDVKM. This CDR3 has 16 amino acids. Deletions cut 3 bases from V and 0 bases from J, with 12 bases between. The CDR3: CASSFLGSVSGNTIYF. Written as DNA, the CDR3 is TGTGCCAGCAGTTTTTTGGGGTCCGTCTCTGGAAACACCATATATTTT.

The count of this clone is one. The chain is built from TRBV10-3 and TRBJ1-6, with D possibly matching TRBD1 (5 bases). V gave up 7 bases and J gave up 5 bases, with 15 bases separating them. The germline gives CDR1 ENHRY, CDR2 SYGVKD. This CDR3 spans 15 amino acids. The CDR3 here is CAIKGVRDHNSPLHF. DNA for the CDR3: TGTGCCATCAAAGGGGTTCGGGACCATAATTCACCCCTCCACTTT.

This clone appeared once. V and J are TRBV18 and TRBJ2-1; 7 bases align to TRBD1. The V gene end was trimmed by 3 bases and the J gene end by 0 bases; junction bases not matched to a gene: 11. The CDR3 consists of 18 residues. CDR1 and CDR2 from the germline V gene are KGHSH and LQKENI. The CDR3 DNA reads TGTGCCAGCTCACCCGGGTGGGGACAGCCAAGCTCCTACAATGAGCAGTTCTTC. Amino acid sequence: CASSPGWGQPSSYNEQFF.

The chain employs TRBV29-1 and TRBJ2-7, with TRBD1 matching 7 bases. This CDR3 has 15 residues. The germline gives CDR1 SQVTM, CDR2 ANQGSEA. V shed 0 bases and J 2 bases; nucleotides not matched to a gene: 7. CDR3 residues: CSVEDPNRGPYEQYF. As DNA, the CDR3 is TGCAGCGTTGAAGACCCCAACAGGGGACCCTACGAGCAGTACTTC.

This clone was found a few times. CDR3 coding DNA: TGTGCCAGCAGTGAAATTCAAGACCCCTACGAGCAGTACTTC. The encoded protein is CASSEIQDPYEQYF. This rearrangement joins TRBV6-1 to TRBJ2-7; no reliable D call. Germline assignment: CDR1 MNHNS and CDR2 SASEGT. Trimming took 2 bases from V and 2 from J, leaving 10 bases between them. The CDR3 is made up of 14 amino acids.

The CDR3: CASSPGRGREQYF. DNA of the CDR3: TGTGCCAGCAGCCCTGGAAGGGGGAGAGAGCAGTACTTC. This rearrangement joins TRBV13 to TRBJ2-7, with D perhaps matching TRBD1 (6 bases). The V gene's germline CDR1 is PRHDT and CDR2 FYEKMQ (reference sequence). V was cut by 5 bases and J by 7 bases, with 15 bases left in between. This CDR3 contains 13 residues.

This chain links TRBV27 with TRBJ2-3; TRBD1 matches at 11 bases. The V gene's germline CDR1 is MNHEY and CDR2 SMNVEV (reference sequence). The V gene end was trimmed by 6 bases and the J gene end by 1 base; junction bases not matched to a gene: 9. The CDR3 has 17 residues. The CDR3 here is CASSLFWTGGGTDTQYF. The CDR3 bases are TGTGCCAGCAGCCTCTTTTGGACAGGGGGCGGCACAGATACGCAGTATTTT.

In its sample, this clone was seen once. The chain combines TRBV7-8 with TRBJ1-1; D unclear. The germline CDR1 and CDR2 sequences are SGHVS and FQNEAQ. Trimming stripped 3 bases from V and 2 bases from J, with 22 bases between. CDR3 length: 18 amino acids. Written as DNA, the CDR3 is TGTGCCAGCAGCTTTCAACCCATCCTAACGGGAGTTAACACTGAAGCTTTCTTT. It codes for CASSFQPILTGVNTEAFF.

This sequence joins TRBV9 and TRBJ2-2, with unresolved D. This CDR3 is 15 amino acids long. From germline, CDR1 is SGDLS and CDR2 YYNGEE. V lost 0 bases and J lost 5, with 11 bases in between. This chain's CDR3 is CASSVDPLRTGELFF. The CDR3 DNA is TGTGCCAGCAGCGTAGACCCCCTTCGGACCGGGGAGCTGTTTTTT.

This clone was counted a single time. This sequence joins TRBV7-3 and TRBJ2-2, with D hard to call. The CDR3 loop spans 13 amino acids. The germline V gene encodes CDR1 SGHTA and CDR2 FQGTGA. The V end was cut by 2 bases, the J end by 4 bases, with 5 bases between. CDR3 residues: CASSLVSTGELFF. CDR3 coding DNA: TGTGCCAGCAGCTTAGTTTCCACCGGGGAGCTGTTTTTT.

V gene TRBV5-1 combines with J gene TRBJ1-4, with D maybe TRBD1 (5 bases). V was clipped by 2 bases and J by 4 bases, with 15 bases between them. Germline assignment: CDR1 SGHRS and CDR2 YFSETQ. CDR3 length: 16 residues. CDR3 nucleotides: TGCGCCAGCAGCTTAAACGGGGCTAGTTTTAATGAAAAACTGTTTTTT. Amino acids: CASSLNGASFNEKLFF.